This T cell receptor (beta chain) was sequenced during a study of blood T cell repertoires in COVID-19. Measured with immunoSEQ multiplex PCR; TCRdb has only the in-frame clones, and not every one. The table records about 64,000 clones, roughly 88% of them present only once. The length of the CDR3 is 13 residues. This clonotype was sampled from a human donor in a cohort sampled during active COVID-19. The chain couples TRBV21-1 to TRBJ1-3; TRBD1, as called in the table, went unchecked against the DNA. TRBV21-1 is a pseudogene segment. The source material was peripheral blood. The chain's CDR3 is CASTGQATSTIYF. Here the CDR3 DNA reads TGTGCCAGTACCGGACAGGCAACTAGCACCATATATTTT.